What follows are 13 T cell receptor beta chains derived from one specimen sequenced in a study of cytomegalovirus exposure and HLA in healthy donors. The method was immunoSEQ multiplex PCR; TCRdb's version includes in-frame clones alone and lacks a portion of them. The data contain 170,000 or so clones, approximately 81% of them seen just once; the ten biggest clones take up 15% to 20%. The sequenced material came from PBMCs. These receptor sequences come from a young man in good health and CMV-seropositive.

The genes are TRBV5-1 and TRBJ2-2, with 7 bases matching TRBD1. Germline CDR1 and CDR2: SGHRS and YFSETQ. This CDR3 spans 17 amino acids. Trimming removed 1 base from V and 6 bases from J; junction bases left unmatched: 12. CDR3 in amino acids: CASSLTFRQGSAGELFF. The CDR3 region has the DNA TGCGCCAGCAGCTTGACCTTCAGACAGGGTTCGGCCGGGGAGCTGTTTTTT.

V is TRBV7-9 and J is TRBJ1-3; D gene ambiguous. Germline V gene lookup returns CDR1 SEHNR and CDR2 FQNEAQ (reference sequence). V lost 3 bases to trimming and J lost 0 bases, with 6 bases between them. The CDR3 totals 14 residues. The CDR3, as DNA: TGTGCCAGCAGCTTCTTTAACTCTGGAAACACCATATATTTT. Protein sequence: CASSFFNSGNTIYF.

Written as DNA, the CDR3 is TGTGCCAGCAGCTTGCTGGGCGCGGGCACTGAAGCTTTCTTT. This translates into CASSLLGAGTEAFF. The chain recombines TRBV5-4 with TRBJ1-1, with D unresolved. Trimming stripped 1 base from V and 4 bases from J, with 11 bases between. Germline CDR1 SGHNT, CDR2 YYREEE (reference sequence). The length of the CDR3 is 14 residues.

The chain employs TRBV5-1 and TRBJ2-2; a weak D match, TRBD2 (6 bases). CDR1 and CDR2 from the germline V gene are SGHRS and YFSETQ. V dropped 6 bases and J dropped 2 bases, with 14 bases sitting between them. CDR3 length: 15 amino acids. The DNA for the CDR3 is TGCGCCAGCAAAACCGGGACTCCAAACACCGGGGAGCTGTTTTTT. It codes for CASKTGTPNTGELFF.

This chain links TRBV6-5 with TRBJ2-2, with 10 bases matching TRBD2. The CDR3 spans 16 residues. The V and J ends lost 0 bases and 6 bases, in that order; junction bases with no gene match: 4. In germline, CDR1 is MNHEY, CDR2 SVGAGI. CDR3 amino acids: CASSYSSGGSPGELFF. CDR3 nucleotide sequence: TGTGCCAGCAGTTACTCTAGCGGGGGGAGCCCCGGGGAGCTGTTTTTT.

CDR3 DNA: TGTGCCAGCAGCCAGGGTCCCTACACTGAAGCTTTCTTT. This encodes CASSQGPYTEAFF. The chain joins TRBV25-1 to TRBJ1-1; D possibly corresponds to TRBD1 (5 bases). The V end was cut by 6 bases, the J end by 3 bases, with 11 bases between. Germline CDR1 MGHDK, CDR2 SYGVNS. This CDR3 has 13 residues. The variable domain in full, completed from reference TRBV25-1 and TRBJ1-1, reads EADIYQTPRYLVIGTGKKITLECSQTMGHDKMYWYQQDPGMELHLIHYSYGVNSTEKGDLSSESTVSRIRTEHFPLTLESARPSHTSQYLCASSQGPYTEAFFGQGTRLTVV.

This sequence joins TRBV19 and TRBJ2-3, with TRBD2 matching over 9 bases. V gave up 3 bases and J gave up 2 bases; unmatched junction bases: 3. Germline V lookup: CDR1 LNHDA, CDR2 SQIVND (reference sequence). The CDR3 loop spans 15 amino acids. The CDR3 protein is CASSIAGGFTDTQYF. The CDR3 region has the DNA TGTGCCAGTAGTATTGCGGGAGGGTTCACAGATACGCAGTATTTT. The full variable domain, completed using reference TRBV19 and TRBJ2-3, is DGGITQSPKYLFRKEGQNVTLSCEQNLNHDAMYWYRQDPGQGLRLIYYSQIVNDFQKGDIAEGYSVSREKKESFPLTVTSAQKNPTAFYLCASSIAGGFTDTQYFGPGTRLTVL.

The CDR3 DNA reads as TGCAGCGCTCGTATTGGGCAGGCCACCGGGGAGCTGTTTTTT. Residues: CSARIGQATGELFF. The chain carries TRBV29-1 and TRBJ2-2; D gene ambiguous. This CDR3 has 14 amino acids. Trimming stripped 7 bases from V and 4 bases from J, with 16 bases between. Germline CDR1 and CDR2: SQVTM and ANQGSEA.

The V gene is TRBV5-1, the J gene TRBJ2-3, with a weak D call TRBD2 (5 bases). V was pared by 4 bases and J by 1 base, with 16 bases between. Germline loops: CDR1 SGHRS, CDR2 YFSETQ. The CDR3 runs to 16 residues. CDR3 DNA: TGCGCCAGCAGCCCCGGGAATTTTATTGGCACAGATACGCAGTATTTT. Translation: CASSPGNFIGTDTQYF.

This chain links TRBV28 with TRBJ1-2; a possible D gene is TRBD1 (6 bases). Per the germline V gene, CDR1 is MDHEN and CDR2 is SYDVKM. This CDR3 is built from 14 residues. Between the trimmed V and J ends, which lost 3 bases and 8 bases, there was a span of 16 bases. CDR3 amino acids: CASSLARGSGGYTF. DNA of the CDR3: TGTGCCAGCAGTTTGGCCAGGGGAAGTGGGGGCTACACCTTC.

This chain connects TRBV4-1 to TRBJ1-5; D is uncertain. The ends were cut back, 1 base at V and 4 bases at J, with 5 bases in the middle. Germline CDR1 MGHRA, CDR2 YSYEKL. There are 13 residues in the CDR3. As DNA, the CDR3 is TGCGCCAGCAGCCAAGTAGTAAATCAGCCCCAGCATTTT. Its translation: CASSQVVNQPQHF.

The rearrangement joins TRBV19 to TRBJ2-4; possible D gene TRBD1, 5 bases. CDR1 is LNHDA, CDR2 SQIVND, per germline (reference sequence). V was trimmed by 3 bases and J by 9 bases, leaving 15 bases between them. This CDR3 region has 14 residues. The DNA for the CDR3 is TGTGCCAGTAGTATTGATGGGGCCCGCAGCATTCAGTACTTC. Translated, it gives CASSIDGARSIQYF.

The CDR3 DNA is TGCGCCAGCAGCCTGGGGGGACAGGGGGGAAGCGGGGAGCTGTTTTTT. It codes for CASSLGGQGGSGELFF. The chain joins TRBV4-1 to TRBJ2-2; 11 positions agree with TRBD1. The CDR3 is 16 amino acids. The V gene's germline CDR1 is MGHRA and CDR2 YSYEKL. V lost 4 bases to trimming and J lost 7 bases; unmatched junction nucleotides: 8.